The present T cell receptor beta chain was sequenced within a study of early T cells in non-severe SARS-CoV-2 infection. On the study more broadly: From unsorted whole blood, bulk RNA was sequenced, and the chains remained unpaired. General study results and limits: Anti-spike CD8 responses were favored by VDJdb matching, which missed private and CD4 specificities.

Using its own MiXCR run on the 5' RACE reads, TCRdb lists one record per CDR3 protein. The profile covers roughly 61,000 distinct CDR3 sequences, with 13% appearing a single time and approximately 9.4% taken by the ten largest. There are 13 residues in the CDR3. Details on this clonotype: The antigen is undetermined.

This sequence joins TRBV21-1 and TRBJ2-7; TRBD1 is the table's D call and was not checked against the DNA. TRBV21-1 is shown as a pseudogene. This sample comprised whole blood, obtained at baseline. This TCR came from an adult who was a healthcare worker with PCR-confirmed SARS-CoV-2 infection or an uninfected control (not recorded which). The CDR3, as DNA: TGTGCCAGCAGCAAAGGGGCCCCCGGACAGGAGTACTTC. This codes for CASSKGAPGQEYF.